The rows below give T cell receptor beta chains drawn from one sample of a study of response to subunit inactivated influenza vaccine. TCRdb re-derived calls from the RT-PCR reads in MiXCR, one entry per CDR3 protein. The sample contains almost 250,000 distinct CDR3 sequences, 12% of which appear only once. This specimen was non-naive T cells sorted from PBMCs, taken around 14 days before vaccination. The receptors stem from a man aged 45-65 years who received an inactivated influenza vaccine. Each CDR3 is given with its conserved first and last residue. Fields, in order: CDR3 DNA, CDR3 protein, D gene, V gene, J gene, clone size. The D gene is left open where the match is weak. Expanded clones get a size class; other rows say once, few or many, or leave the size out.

TGTGCCAGCAGCTTAGGACAGGGTGAAAAACTGTTTTTT	CASSLGQGEKLFF	TRBD1	TRBV7-6	TRBJ1-4	few
TGCGCCAGCAGCCAGGGAGGGACAGTTAATGAAAAACTGTTTTTT	CASSQGGTVNEKLFF	TRBD1	TRBV4-3	TRBJ1-4	-
TGTGCCAGCAGCTGGAGCGGGAGGGCCTTCGAAGACAATGAGCAGTTCTTC	CASSWSGRAFEDNEQFF	TRBD2	TRBV13	TRBJ2-1	few
TGTGCCAGCAGCACTTGGGGCACAGATACGCAGTATTTT	CASSTWGTDTQYF	-	TRBV5-6	TRBJ2-3	many
TGTGCCAGCAGCGGGGCACGCGGGAGCCCCTACAATGAGCAGTTCTTC	CASSGARGSPYNEQFF	TRBD2	TRBV5-4	TRBJ2-1	-
TGTGCCAGCAGCCACTCCGGACAGAAATATAATTCACCCCTCCACTTT	CASSHSGQKYNSPLHF	-	TRBV3-1	TRBJ1-6	-
TGTGCCAGCAGTTCGGGACAAACGTCCGAGCAGTACTTC	CASSSGQTSEQYF	-	TRBV28	TRBJ2-7	few
TGTGCCAGCAGCCCGGGACCCCTAAAACGGGCCAAAAACATTCAGTACTTC	CASSPGPLKRAKNIQYF	-	TRBV12-3/TRBV12-4	TRBJ2-4	many
TGTGCCAGCAGAGGAGGTCCTCTTGAGCAAGAGACCCAGTACTTC	CASRGGPLEQETQYF	-	TRBV2	TRBJ2-5	few
TGCGCCAGCAGCATTGGAACCGGGATGTACGAGCAGTACTTC	CASSIGTGMYEQYF	-	TRBV5-1	TRBJ2-7	few
TGTGCCAGCAGTTTAAGGGGGGGCAGGCAGCCCCAGCATTTT	CASSLRGGRQPQHF	-	TRBV12-3/TRBV12-4	TRBJ1-5	many
TGTGCCAGCAGTCTCCTTGGACACGGATACAATGAGCAGTTCTTC	CASSLLGHGYNEQFF	-	TRBV6-2/TRBV6-3	TRBJ2-1	-
TGTGCCAGCAGCGATACCCGGGATACGCAGTATTTT	CASSDTRDTQYF	-	TRBV7-3	TRBJ2-3	many
TGTGCCAGCAGTAGGGGATGGGCTAATGAAAAACTGTTTTTT	CASSRGWANEKLFF	-	TRBV6-1	TRBJ1-4	few
TGCGCCAGCAGCTTGCTACGCCCGGGGGAGACCCAGTACTTC	CASSLLRPGETQYF	-	TRBV5-1	TRBJ2-5	many
TGTGCCAGCAGCCCCCGACGGGGACCCACTGAAGCTTTCTTT	CASSPRRGPTEAFF	-	TRBV11-2	TRBJ1-1	-
TGTGCCAGCACTGGACAGGGGGGATCCTACGAGCAGTACTTC	CASTGQGGSYEQYF	TRBD1	TRBV2	TRBJ2-7	few
TGTGCCAGCAGCCAAGGGGGGGCCCAAGAGACCCAGTACTTC	CASSQGGAQETQYF	-	TRBV4-2	TRBJ2-5	-
TGTGCCAGCAGCGAAGGTGGCAGAAGGGATCAGCCCCAGCATTTT	CASSEGGRRDQPQHF	-	TRBV9	TRBJ1-5	few
TGTGCCAGCTCACCGGGTGAACCAATCTACGAGCAGTACTTC	CASSPGEPIYEQYF	-	TRBV18	TRBJ2-7	few
TGTGCCAGCAGTCAGGGTTATCGGTACGAGCAGTACTTC	CASSQGYRYEQYF	-	TRBV6-1	TRBJ2-7	-
TGTGCCTGGAGTGGGGGGGTTAGGTATGGCTACACCTTC	CAWSGGVRYGYTF	-	TRBV30	TRBJ1-2	-
TGTGCCAGCAGCCCCCGAGCACAACAGGGTTATTTTGGAAGGTACAATGAGCAGTTCTTC	CASSPRAQQGYFGRYNEQFF	-	TRBV7-2	TRBJ2-1	many
TGTGCCAGCAGCTTAATGGTGAACACTGAAGCTTTCTTT	CASSLMVNTEAFF	-	TRBV7-3	TRBJ1-1	few
TGCAGCGCCAAGACAGGGCGATACAATGAGCAGTTCTTC	CSAKTGRYNEQFF	TRBD1	TRBV29-1	TRBJ2-1	few
TGCAGTGCTAGAGAGATGCGGGAAACTCTAGCCAAAAACATTCAGTACTTC	CSAREMRETLAKNIQYF	-	TRBV20-1	TRBJ2-4	-
TGCGCCAGCAGCTTGGGTACAGGGGAGCAGTTCTTC	CASSLGTGEQFF	-	TRBV5-1	TRBJ2-1	many
TGTGCCAGCAGCCCGACCGGGTATTCTGAAGCTTTCTTT	CASSPTGYSEAFF	-	TRBV12-3/TRBV12-4	TRBJ1-1	-
TGCGCCAGCAGCCAAGATCATCACTCTTACGAGCAGTACTTC	CASSQDHHSYEQYF	-	TRBV4-3	TRBJ2-7	many
TGCGCCAGCAGCCCCGGGACTAGCGGGAGCGTCTCCTACGAGCAGTACTTC	CASSPGTSGSVSYEQYF	TRBD2	TRBV5-1	TRBJ2-7	few
TGTGCCAGCAGCCAAGGAATTGGGACTATGAACACTGAAGCTTTCTTT	CASSQGIGTMNTEAFF	-	TRBV3-1	TRBJ1-1	many
TGTGCCAGCAGCTTAGGCCGGACAGGGGGGGATTACACCTTC	CASSLGRTGGDYTF	TRBD1	TRBV7-2	TRBJ1-2	few
TGCAGTGCTAGATCAAACTATGGCTACACCTTC	CSARSNYGYTF	-	TRBV20-1	TRBJ1-2	few
TGTGCCAGCAGCCAAACTGGACAGGGCAATGGCTACACCTTC	CASSQTGQGNGYTF	TRBD1	TRBV3-1	TRBJ1-2	-
TGTGCCAGCAGCTTAGCTTGGTCGGGTGGCTACACCTTC	CASSLAWSGGYTF	-	TRBV7-2	TRBJ1-2	-
TGTGCCAGCAGTCAAGGACAGGGGGCTGCTGGGGCCAACGTCCTGACTTTC	CASSQGQGAAGANVLTF	TRBD1	TRBV6-2/TRBV6-3	TRBJ2-6	many
TGTGCCAGCAGCTTCGGGACAGTCTATGGCTACACCTTC	CASSFGTVYGYTF	TRBD1	TRBV7-9	TRBJ1-2	-
TGCAGCGTTGGAAGGGGCGGGGGACGATACCTTGAACTGAGAGCTTTCTTT	CSVGRGGGRYLELRAFF	-	TRBV29-1	TRBJ1-1	-
TGTGCCAGCAGTCCAGGCGGGACAGGGCCCTACGAGCAGTACTTC	CASSPGGTGPYEQYF	TRBD1	TRBV12-3/TRBV12-4	TRBJ2-7	-
TGTGCCAGCAGCCTACAGGGGGGGACAGGTTATGGCTACACCTTC	CASSLQGGTGYGYTF	TRBD1	TRBV7-8	TRBJ1-2	-
TGTGCCAGCAGACAGCGGAACAGGGGTAAAGAGAGTCAGCCCCAGCATTTT	CASRQRNRGKESQPQHF	TRBD1	TRBV6-1	TRBJ1-5	-
TGCGCCAGCAGCCCTAGCGGGGGCCGGCAAGATACGCAGTATTTT	CASSPSGGRQDTQYF	TRBD2	TRBV5-1	TRBJ2-3	many
TGTGCCAGCAGCTTATCCCTTCGTGGGATTGAAAAACTGTTTTTT	CASSLSLRGIEKLFF	-	TRBV7-9	TRBJ1-4	few
TGTGCCAGCAGTAATACCGGGACAGGGGGCAGGGGCTACACCTTC	CASSNTGTGGRGYTF	TRBD1	TRBV28	TRBJ1-2	few
TGTGCCAGCAGCCAAGTTAGCGGGTACAATGAGCAGTTCTTC	CASSQVSGYNEQFF	TRBD2	TRBV4-2	TRBJ2-1	many
TGCGCCAGCAGCCAAGTGTCCAAAAACACTGAAGCTTTCTTT	CASSQVSKNTEAFF	-	TRBV4-1	TRBJ1-1	many
TGTGCCAGCAGTGAATACCCGGGGCAGAATTACTATGGCTACACCTTC	CASSEYPGQNYYGYTF	-	TRBV2	TRBJ1-2	many
TGTGCCAGCAGCCAAGATCAAGGAGGGTTGGGCTACACCTTC	CASSQDQGGLGYTF	-	TRBV4-2	TRBJ1-2	-
TGTGCCATCAGTGAGCCTTCAACTAGGTATGAGCAGTTCTTC	CAISEPSTRYEQFF	-	TRBV10-3	TRBJ2-1	-
TGCAGTGCTAGGGCGACACAGGGGGCTCAAAACATTCAGTACTTC	CSARATQGAQNIQYF	TRBD1	TRBV20-1	TRBJ2-4	many
TGTGCCAGCAGCTTAGCGGGGGGCCCCCCAGATACGCAGTATTTT	CASSLAGGPPDTQYF	-	TRBV7-2	TRBJ2-3	many
TGTGCCAGCAGCTTAGTGGGGAGGGTTAAGCCCCAGCATTTT	CASSLVGRVKPQHF	-	TRBV7-2	TRBJ1-5	-
TGCGCCAGCAGCCCAAAGACTAGCGGGAGGGGGGTGGATGAGCAGTTCTTC	CASSPKTSGRGVDEQFF	TRBD2	TRBV5-1	TRBJ2-1	few
TGTGCCAGCAGCTTAGAGGCAGGGACCGGCTACGAGCAGTACTTC	CASSLEAGTGYEQYF	-	TRBV11-2	TRBJ2-7	-
TGCGCCAGCAGCCAAGATAGGCTAGCGGGAGGTGAGCAGTTCTTC	CASSQDRLAGGEQFF	TRBD2	TRBV4-3	TRBJ2-1	many
TGTGCCAGCAGTTACTCCAGGGCCGAGAACACTGAAGCTTTCTTT	CASSYSRAENTEAFF	-	TRBV6-2/TRBV6-3	TRBJ1-1	-
TGTGCCACCAGTGATTTCAACGGAAACACCATATATTTT	CATSDFNGNTIYF	-	TRBV24-1	TRBJ1-3	few
TGTGCCAGCAGTTCCCGGGGACAGGCTAACTATGGCTACACCTTC	CASSSRGQANYGYTF	TRBD1	TRBV12-3/TRBV12-4	TRBJ1-2	medium-sized
TGTGCCAGAAGCGTATCGGCCATCATGGACACTGAAGCTTTCTTT	CARSVSAIMDTEAFF	-	TRBV9	TRBJ1-1	-